This T cell receptor beta chain is from a study of T cells after yellow fever vaccination (dated by TCRdb to about 2019). Regarding the research as a whole: Libraries from fractions with low cell numbers were prepared with the SMART-Seq v4 Ultra Low Input RNA kit. To follow T-cell clones before and after both primary and booster YFV17D yellow fever vaccination, bulk TCR alpha and beta repertoires underwent longitudinal sequencing. Two healthy male donors, one aged 18 to 29 and one aged 30 to 40 years, made up the cohort. Blood samples were taken at several timepoints before and after primary and secondary immunization, and bulk PBMC replicates and cell subsets were isolated. Study-level results and caveats: After the booster, most clones that had expanded after primary vaccination were detected again (roughly 96% of CD4 and more than 80% of CD8), suggesting broad maintenance of memory. A small fraction of clonotypes showed up in both the CD4 and CD8 compartments, probably as a result of convergent recombination. Compared with the primary T-cell response, the secondary T-cell response was faster but weaker, reaching its peak on day 5 rather than on day 15. Because abundant contaminating clonotypes from the bulk population could be contained in FACS-sorted repertoires, computational filtering was required. The study included only two donors, which limits how far the findings can be generalized.

There are many counts of this clonotype. This receptor's antigen is unknown. Per-base quality was not reported, and no clone a single base away is much larger than it. CDR1 and CDR2 were assigned from the germline V gene as SGHVS and FQNEAQ. Trimming at the junction amounts to 7 bases on V and 0 bases on J, and the germline ends lie 9 bases apart. Including cysteine and phenylalanine, the CDR3 has 13 amino acids. Only the CDR3 portion is preserved as DNA: 39 bases, with reading frame beginning at the first base. TCR cDNA was made using 5'RACE template switching, a step that added a universal primer site and unique molecular identifiers. Priming for cDNA synthesis came from both the TCR alpha and TCR beta constant segments. Libraries were amplified in two PCR steps, with sample barcodes and sequencing adapters added in the second step. Sequencing of libraries was done on Illumina HiSeq 2500 (2x100 bp) or NovaSeq (2x150 bp). Concerning the study's data processing: Demultiplexing of reads and collapsing into UMI consensus sequences were performed with MIGEC, and V(D)J alignment was carried out with MiXCR. Vaccine-responding clonotypes were identified with edgeR using replicate PBMC samples, with FDR below 0.01 and a log2 fold change above 5 up to day 15 being required. CD4 or CD8 identity was assigned to each bulk clonotype according to whether the clonotype was present at higher abundance in the sequenced CD4 repertoire or the sequenced CD8 repertoire. The raw public data were reprocessed by TCRdb itself: fastp quality trimming at Q25, MiXCR clonotype calling, in-frame beta chains only. For every CDR3 protein sequence, its rows merge into one entry that carries the most common genes and DNA. TCRdb, rather than the study authors, made the V and J calls. The sample data list tens of thousands of distinct CDR3 sequences, and around 7.8% of these were observed just once. The leading ten clones occupy around 28% of the sample.

The treatment or condition label corresponds to: live attenuated yellow fever vaccine strain. A standard Ficoll-Paque protocol was used to isolate PBMCs from peripheral blood. CD4 and CD8 T-cell fractions were isolated with Dynabeads CD4 and CD8 positive selection kits. TriZol was used to extract RNA from bulk PBMCs, CD4 and CD8 fractions, and dextramer-positive and dextramer-negative fractions. The TCR comes from a man between 18 and 35 years old who received the YFV17D yellow fever vaccine. Recombination connected TRBV7-8 to TRBJ1-2; TRBD1 is possibly the D segment (5 matching bases). The input for sequencing was CD8+ T cells sorted from PBMCs, taken around 10 days after the first yellow fever vaccination. The nucleotide sequence reads TGTGCCAGCACTCAGGGACCTAACTATGGCTACACCTTC. Its product reads: CASTQGPNYGYTF.